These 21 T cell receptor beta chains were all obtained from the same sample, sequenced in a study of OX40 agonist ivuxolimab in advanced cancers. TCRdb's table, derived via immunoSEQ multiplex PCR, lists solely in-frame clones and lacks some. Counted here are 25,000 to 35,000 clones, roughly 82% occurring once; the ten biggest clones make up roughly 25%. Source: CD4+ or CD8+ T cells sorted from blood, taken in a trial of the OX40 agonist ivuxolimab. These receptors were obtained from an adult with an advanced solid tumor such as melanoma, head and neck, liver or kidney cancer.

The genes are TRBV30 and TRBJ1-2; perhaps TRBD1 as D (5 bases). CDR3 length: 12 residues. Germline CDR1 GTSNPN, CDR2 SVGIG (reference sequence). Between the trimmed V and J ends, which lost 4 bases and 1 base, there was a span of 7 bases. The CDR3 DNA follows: TGTGCCTGGACGGACAATAACTATGGCTACACCTTC. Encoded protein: CAWTDNNYGYTF.

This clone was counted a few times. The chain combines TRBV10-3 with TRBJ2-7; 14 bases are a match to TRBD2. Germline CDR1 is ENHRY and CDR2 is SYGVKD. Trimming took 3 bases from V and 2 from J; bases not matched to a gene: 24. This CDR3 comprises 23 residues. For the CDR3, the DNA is TGTGCCATCAGTGACTGGACGGCGGCCGCTGGGGGACTAGCGGGAGCAGGTCCCTACGAGCAGTACTTC. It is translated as CAISDWTAAAGGLAGAGPYEQYF.

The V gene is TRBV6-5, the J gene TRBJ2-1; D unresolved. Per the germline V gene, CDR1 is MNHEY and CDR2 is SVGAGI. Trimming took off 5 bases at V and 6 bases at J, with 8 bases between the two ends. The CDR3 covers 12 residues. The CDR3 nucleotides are TGTGCCAGCAGTCCGAGGACCAATGAGCAGTTCTTC. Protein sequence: CASSPRTNEQFF.

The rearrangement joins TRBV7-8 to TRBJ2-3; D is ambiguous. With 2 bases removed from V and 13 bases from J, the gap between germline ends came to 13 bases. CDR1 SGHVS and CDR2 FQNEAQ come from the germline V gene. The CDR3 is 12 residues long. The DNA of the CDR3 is TGTGCCAGCAGCTTACCATTCAAACTGAAGTATTTT. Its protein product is CASSLPFKLKYF.

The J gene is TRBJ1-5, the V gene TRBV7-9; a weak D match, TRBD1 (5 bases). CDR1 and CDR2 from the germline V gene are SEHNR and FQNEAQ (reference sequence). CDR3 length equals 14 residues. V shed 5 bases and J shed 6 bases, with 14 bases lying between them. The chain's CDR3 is CASSLPGEVQPQHF. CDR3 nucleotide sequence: TGTGCCAGCAGCCTACCGGGGGAAGTTCAGCCCCAGCATTTT. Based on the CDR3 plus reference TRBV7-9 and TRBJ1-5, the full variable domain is DTGVSQNPRHKITKRGQNVTFRCDPISEHNRLYWYRQTLGQGPEFLTYFQNEAQLEKSRLLSDRFSAERPKGSFSTLEIQRTEQGDSAMYLCASSLPGEVQPQHFGDGTRLSIL.

The CDR3 loop reads CASSEFGGGLGYEQYF. In DNA form, the CDR3 reads TGTGCCAGCAGTGAATTTGGGGGCGGCTTAGGCTACGAGCAGTACTTC. The rearrangement uses TRBV6-1 and TRBJ2-7; D might be TRBD1 (6 bases). Germline CDR1 and CDR2: MNHNS and SASEGT. This CDR3 is 16 amino acids long. V was cut by 2 bases and J by 3 bases, with 17 bases left in between.

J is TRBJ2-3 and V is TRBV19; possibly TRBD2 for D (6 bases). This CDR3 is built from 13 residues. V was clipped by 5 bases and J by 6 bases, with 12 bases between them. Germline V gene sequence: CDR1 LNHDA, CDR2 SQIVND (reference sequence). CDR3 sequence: CASSLTSVDTQYF. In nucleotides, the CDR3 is TGTGCCAGTAGTTTGACTAGTGTGGATACGCAGTATTTT.

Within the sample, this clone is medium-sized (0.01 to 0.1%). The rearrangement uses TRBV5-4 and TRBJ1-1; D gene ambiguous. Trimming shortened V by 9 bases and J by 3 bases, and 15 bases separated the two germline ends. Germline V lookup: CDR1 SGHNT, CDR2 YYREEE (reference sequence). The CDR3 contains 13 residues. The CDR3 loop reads CATRKGGDTEAFF. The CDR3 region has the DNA TGTGCCACCAGGAAGGGAGGTGACACTGAAGCTTTCTTT.

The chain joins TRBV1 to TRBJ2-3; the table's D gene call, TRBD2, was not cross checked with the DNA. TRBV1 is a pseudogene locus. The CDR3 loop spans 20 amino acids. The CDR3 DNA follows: TGCACCAGCAGCCAGGGATACAACCCGCTAGCGGGTAAGGGCACAGATACGCAGTATTTT. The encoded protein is CTSSQGYNPLAGKGTDTQYF.

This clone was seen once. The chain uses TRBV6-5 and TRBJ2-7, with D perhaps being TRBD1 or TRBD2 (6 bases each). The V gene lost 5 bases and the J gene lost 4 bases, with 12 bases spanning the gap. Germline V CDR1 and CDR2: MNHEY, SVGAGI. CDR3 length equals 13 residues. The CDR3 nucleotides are TGTGCCAGCAGTCCCCAGGGGACTTACGAGCAGTACTTC. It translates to CASSPQGTYEQYF.

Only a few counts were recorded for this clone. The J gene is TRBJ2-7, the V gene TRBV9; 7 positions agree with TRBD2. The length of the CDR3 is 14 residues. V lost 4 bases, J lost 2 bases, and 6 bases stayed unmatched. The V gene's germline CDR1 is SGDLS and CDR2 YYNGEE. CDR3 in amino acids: CASSPGEGTYEQYF. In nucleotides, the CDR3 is TGTGCCAGCAGCCCCGGGGAGGGGACCTACGAGCAGTACTTC. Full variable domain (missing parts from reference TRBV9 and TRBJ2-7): DSGVTQTPKHLITATGQRVTLRCSPRSGDLSVYWYQQSLDQGLQFLIQYYNGEERAKGNILERFSAQQFPDLHSELNLSSLELGDSALYFCASSPGEGTYEQYFGPGTRLTVT.

CDR3 DNA sequence: TGTGCCAGCAGCTTGCTGAACACTGAAGCTTTCTTT. Translated, it gives CASSLLNTEAFF. The V gene is TRBV5-6, the J gene TRBJ1-1, with D hard to call. The CDR3 loop spans 12 amino acids. CDR1 is SGHDT, CDR2 YYEEEE, per germline. V lost 1 base, J lost 0 bases, and 1 base lay in between.

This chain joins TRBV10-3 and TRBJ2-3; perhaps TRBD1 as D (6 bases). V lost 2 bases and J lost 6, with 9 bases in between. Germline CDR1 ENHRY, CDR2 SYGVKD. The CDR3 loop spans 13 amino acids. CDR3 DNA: TGTGCCATCAGTGAGCCGACAGGTGATACGCAGTATTTT. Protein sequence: CAISEPTGDTQYF.

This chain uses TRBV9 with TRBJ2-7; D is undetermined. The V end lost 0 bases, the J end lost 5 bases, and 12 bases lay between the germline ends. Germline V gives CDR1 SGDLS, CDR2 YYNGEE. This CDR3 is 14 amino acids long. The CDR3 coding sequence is TGTGCCAGCAGCGTAGGGGCTGGGTCAAACGAGCAGTACTTC. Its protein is CASSVGAGSNEQYF.

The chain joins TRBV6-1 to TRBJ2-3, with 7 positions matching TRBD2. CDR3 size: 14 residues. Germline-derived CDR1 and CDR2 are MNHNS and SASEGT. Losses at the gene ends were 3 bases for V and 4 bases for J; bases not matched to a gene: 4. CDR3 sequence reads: CASSDSREPDTQYF. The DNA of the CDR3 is TGTGCCAGCAGTGACTCGCGGGAGCCAGATACGCAGTATTTT.

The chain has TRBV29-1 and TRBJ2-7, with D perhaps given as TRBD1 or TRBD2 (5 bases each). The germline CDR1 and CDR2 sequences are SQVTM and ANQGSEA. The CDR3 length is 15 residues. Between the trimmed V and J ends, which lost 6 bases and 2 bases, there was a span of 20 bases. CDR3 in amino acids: CSVTIRDVSAYEQYF. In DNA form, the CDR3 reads TGCAGCGTGACGATCCGGGACGTATCTGCCTACGAGCAGTACTTC.

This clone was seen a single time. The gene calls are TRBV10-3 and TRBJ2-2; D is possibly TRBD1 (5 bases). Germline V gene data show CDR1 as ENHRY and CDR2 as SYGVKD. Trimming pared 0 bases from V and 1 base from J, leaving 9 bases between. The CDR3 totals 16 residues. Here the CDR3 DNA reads TGTGCCATCAGTGAGTCACAGGACAAGAACACCGGGGAGCTGTTTTTT. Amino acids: CAISESQDKNTGELFF.

The CDR3: CASLAGSSGNTIYF. In DNA form, the CDR3 reads TGTGCCAGCCTCGCGGGGAGCTCTGGAAACACCATATATTTT. The rearrangement links TRBV27 to TRBJ1-3; D remains unclear. Looked up from germline, CDR1 is MNHEY and CDR2 is SMNVEV (reference sequence). The V end lost 8 bases, the J end lost 0 bases, and 11 bases lay between the germline ends. The CDR3 runs 14 residues.

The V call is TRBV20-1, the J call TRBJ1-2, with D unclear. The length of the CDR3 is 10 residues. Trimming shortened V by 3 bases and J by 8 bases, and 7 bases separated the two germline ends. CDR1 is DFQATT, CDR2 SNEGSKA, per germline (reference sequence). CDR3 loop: CSARSTGYTF. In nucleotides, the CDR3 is TGCAGTGCTAGGTCCACGGGCTACACCTTC.

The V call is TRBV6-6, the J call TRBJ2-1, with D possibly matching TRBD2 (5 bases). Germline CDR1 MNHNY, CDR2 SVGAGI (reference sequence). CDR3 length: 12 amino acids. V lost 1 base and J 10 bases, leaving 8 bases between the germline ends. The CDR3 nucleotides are TGTGCCAGCAGTTACTTCCAGCGGGAGCAGTTCTTC. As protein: CASSYFQREQFF.

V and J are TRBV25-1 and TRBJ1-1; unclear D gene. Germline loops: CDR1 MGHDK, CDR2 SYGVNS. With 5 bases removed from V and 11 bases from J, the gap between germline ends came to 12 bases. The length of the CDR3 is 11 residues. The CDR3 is CASSLGLGAFF. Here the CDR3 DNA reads TGTGCCAGCAGTCTAGGACTGGGGGCTTTCTTT.